Below are 30 T cell receptor beta chains sequenced from a single sample in a study of glioma-infiltrating T cells. Amplification of TCR alpha and beta CDR3 regions from RNA used iRepertoire nested multiplex PCR. TCRdb processed the multiplex PCR reads anew with MiXCR; each CDR3 protein has one entry. The sample has under 200,000 distinct CDR3 sequences, about 40% seen once. The sample comprised glioma tissue, nonneoplastic brain tissue, or PBMCs (not recorded which). These receptor sequences come from a human donor with low-grade glioma or glioblastoma, undergoing nonglioma brain surgery, or in good health (not recorded which).

For this clonotype: The junction departs from the called germline gene at one end, perhaps through a read error. The chain is built from TRBV6-5 and TRBJ1-5; D gene uncertain. The V gene's germline CDR1 is MNHEY and CDR2 SVGAGI. The CDR3 contains 12 residues. The CDR3 DNA reads TGTGCCAGCAGAAGGATGGGGTGGCCCAAGTATTTT. It translates to CASRRMGWPKYF.

Concerning this clonotype itself: A read error may explain this, as a much larger clone is one base away. CDR3 protein: CSATRDQETQYF. The DNA for the CDR3 is TGCAGTGCTACAAGAGACCAAGAGACCCAGTACTTC. The chain uses TRBV20-1 and TRBJ2-5; unclear D gene. V lost 4 bases and J 0 bases, leaving 6 bases between the germline ends. Germline V gene lookup returns CDR1 DFQATT and CDR2 SNEGSKA (reference sequence). This CDR3 contains 12 residues.

As for this clonotype: Since a much larger clone is just one base distant, this may be a read error. The J gene is TRBJ2-1, the V gene TRBV4-1; D may match TRBD1 or TRBD2 (5 bases each). This CDR3 is 16 amino acids long. Germline V gene sequence: CDR1 MGHRA, CDR2 YSYEKL. V was pared by 1 base and J by 4 bases, with 14 bases between. The DNA of the CDR3 is TGCGCCAGCAGCCAAGCCGCCGGGACCAGTTACAATGAGCAGTTCTTC. It specifies CASSQAAGTSYNEQFF.

Turning to this clonotype: This clone may be a read error of a much larger clone one base away. This chain connects TRBV3-1 to TRBJ1-1, with D uncertain. V shed 6 bases and J shed 6 bases, with 11 bases lying between them. Germline lookup yields CDR1 LGHDT and CDR2 YNNKEL (reference sequence). This CDR3 is built from 12 residues. The chain's CDR3 is CASRQLGSEAFF. CDR3 DNA: TGTGCCAGCAGACAACTGGGTTCTGAAGCTTTCTTT.

V gene TRBV14 combines with J gene TRBJ2-1; TRBD2 aligns across 9 bases. The CDR3 spans 16 residues. The V gene end was trimmed by 1 base and the J gene end by 6 bases; junction bases not matched to a gene: 7. Germline V gives CDR1 SGHDN, CDR2 FVKESK. CDR3 bases: TGTGCCAGCAGCCAAGTAGCGCTAGCGGGAATCAATGAGCAGTTCTTC. As protein: CASSQVALAGINEQFF.

As concerns this clonotype: An end of the junction differs from the germline gene, which may be a read error. The gene calls are TRBV20-1 and TRBJ1-2, with 9 bases lining up with TRBD1. The CDR3 extends over 13 amino acids. Germline-derived CDR1 and CDR2 are DFQATT and SNEGSKA (reference sequence). The CDR3 sequence is CSARTGDGYGYNF. CDR3 nucleotide sequence: TGCAGTGCGCGGACAGGGGACGGCTACGGCTACAACTTC.

The chain recombines TRBV27 with TRBJ1-1, with D possibly matching TRBD1 (6 bases). CDR1 and CDR2 (germline): MNHEY, SMNVEV (reference sequence). CDR3 length: 15 residues. Here the CDR3 DNA reads TGTGCAGGCAGTTTAAGGACAGATCAGAACACTGAAGCTTTCTTT. Translated, it gives CAGSLRTDQNTEAFF.

In this sample, this clonotype turned up many times. The chain uses TRBV12-3 or TRBV12-4 and TRBJ1-5, with D possibly TRBD1 on 5 matching bases. This CDR3 has 15 residues. V lost 1 base and J lost 4, with 11 bases in between. The CDR3 loop is CASSLVGPGNQPQHF. The CDR3 coding sequence is TGTGCCAGCAGTTTAGTGGGACCGGGAAATCAGCCCCAGCATTTT.

This clonotype was counted ten times or more. The chain is built from TRBV20-1 and TRBJ2-5; TRBD2 matches at 11 bases. The V gene end was trimmed by 4 bases and the J gene end by 5 bases; junction bases not matched to a gene: 6. Germline CDR1 is DFQATT and CDR2 is SNEGSKA (reference sequence). This CDR3 contains 14 residues. The CDR3 loop reads CSAILAGARETQYF. CDR3 nucleotide sequence: TGCAGTGCTATACTAGCGGGAGCCAGGGAGACCCAGTACTTC.

This clonotype was seen ten or more times. The genes are TRBV3-1 and TRBJ2-1; no clear D gene. CDR3 length: 14 amino acids. Trimming cost V 0 bases and J 4 bases, with 7 bases left between them. The germline V gene encodes CDR1 LGHDT and CDR2 YNNKEL (reference sequence). The CDR3: CASSQEGRYNEQFF. CDR3 nucleotides: TGTGCCAGCAGCCAAGAAGGTCGGTACAATGAGCAGTTCTTC.

There are many counts of this clonotype. V usage is TRBV6-1 and J usage is TRBJ2-7; 10 nucleotides align to TRBD1. V shed 6 bases, J shed 4 bases, and the junction held 12 bases outside the gene matches. CDR1 is MNHNS, CDR2 SASEGT, per germline. CDR3 size: 16 residues. The CDR3 DNA follows: TGTGCCAGCAGCCGATCCCTGACAGGGGGCATTTACGAGCAGTACTTC. It specifies CASSRSLTGGIYEQYF.

Regarding this clonotype: This could be a read error, since a much larger clone is one nucleotide away. This chain links TRBV15 with TRBJ2-2; TRBD2 matches at 10 bases. Germline CDR1 LNHNV, CDR2 YYDKDF (reference sequence). The length of the CDR3 is 17 residues. V was clipped by 0 bases and J by 9 bases; unmatched bases: 10. The DNA for the CDR3 is TGTGCCACCAGCAGAGATCGAGCGGGAGGGCCGCTCTGGGAGCTGTTTTTT. This sequence encodes CATSRDRAGGPLWELFF.

The chain links TRBV2 to TRBJ2-1; 8 nucleotides match TRBD2. The CDR3 has 14 residues. CDR1 SNHLY and CDR2 FYNNEI come from the germline V gene. Trimming took 4 bases from V and 7 from J; bases not matched to a gene: 6. CDR3 in DNA: TGTGCCAGCAGTGCGGGCGTAGCGGGGAATGAGCAGTTCTTC. This translates into CASSAGVAGNEQFF.

This clonotype appeared many times. The chain recombines TRBV28 with TRBJ2-1; a possible D gene is TRBD2 (5 bases). The germline V gene encodes CDR1 MDHEN and CDR2 SYDVKM. The CDR3 is made up of 15 amino acids. Deletions cut 2 bases from V and 5 bases from J, with 13 bases between. Here the CDR3 reads CASSLGGGYNNEQFF. The CDR3 DNA reads as TGTGCCAGCAGTTTAGGAGGCGGCTACAACAATGAGCAGTTCTTC. The entire variable domain, with the rest obtained from reference TRBV28 and TRBJ2-1, is as follows: DVKVTQSSRYLVKRTGEKVFLECVQDMDHENMFWYRQDPGLGLRLIYFSYDVKMKEKGDIPEGYSVSREKKERFSLILESASTNQTSMYLCASSLGGGYNNEQFFGPGTRLTVL.

This clonotype was recorded a few times. This clone may be a read error of a much larger clone one base away. The CDR3 DNA is TGTGCCAGCAGTGAAGCAGGGCACAATCAGCCCCAGCATTTT. As protein: CASSEAGHNQPQHF. This sequence joins TRBV2 and TRBJ1-5; D gene uncertain. Germline assignment: CDR1 SNHLY and CDR2 FYNNEI. The CDR3 totals 14 residues. Trimming removed 0 bases at V and 3 bases at J, with 6 bases between.

This clonotype was counted between two and nine times. A much larger clone is a single base away; this may be a read error. The chain has TRBV28 and TRBJ2-1, with 8 positions matching TRBD2. Unmatched junction bases numbered 13, after V lost 7 bases and J lost 8 bases. Germline V gene lookup returns CDR1 MDHEN and CDR2 SYDVKM. The CDR3 runs 15 residues. The CDR3 region has the DNA TGTGCCAGCACCTCAGGAGCTAGCGGGTGGGATGAGCAGTTCTTC. This encodes CASTSGASGWDEQFF.

This clonotype occurred a few times. The chain couples TRBV28 to TRBJ1-3, with D perhaps matching TRBD1 (6 bases). The CDR3 is 18 amino acids. Germline CDR1 is MDHEN and CDR2 is SYDVKM. The ends were cut back, 8 bases at V and 3 bases at J, with 26 bases in the middle. The CDR3 nucleotides are TGTGCCAGCCCCCCATCATTAGGGGGGGAAACTAGTGGAAACACCATATATTTT. As protein: CASPPSLGGETSGNTIYF.

This clonotype was observed at least ten times. The V call is TRBV28, the J call TRBJ2-2; TRBD2 agrees at 11 bases. The germline CDR1 and CDR2 sequences are MDHEN and SYDVKM. The CDR3 spans 16 residues. J was trimmed by 6 bases and V by 6 bases; bases with no gene match: 9. The CDR3 protein is CASRTSGSVRAGELFF. The CDR3, as DNA: TGTGCCAGCAGAACTAGCGGGAGTGTCCGTGCCGGGGAGCTGTTTTTT. Full variable domain (rest looked up from reference TRBV28 and TRBJ2-2): DVKVTQSSRYLVKRTGEKVFLECVQDMDHENMFWYRQDPGLGLRLIYFSYDVKMKEKGDIPEGYSVSREKKERFSLILESASTNQTSMYLCASRTSGSVRAGELFFGEGSRLTVL.

This clonotype showed up many times. The chain employs TRBV28 and TRBJ2-7; the match to TRBD1 covers 9 bases. CDR1 is MDHEN and CDR2 is SYDVKM in the germline V gene. CDR3 length equals 17 residues. The J segment lost 2 bases and the V segment lost 5 bases, leaving 13 bases of the junction unmatched. The CDR3 DNA is TGTGCCAGCAGTCACCTACTACAACAGGGGGCAACCTACGAGCAGTACTTC. It yields the protein CASSHLLQQGATYEQYF.

This clonotype came up a few times. The chain recombines TRBV5-1 with TRBJ2-3, with TRBD2 matching 7 bases. V lost 5 bases, J lost 3 bases, and 6 bases stayed unmatched. Germline V CDR1 and CDR2: SGHRS, YFSETQ. The length of the CDR3 is 14 residues. The CDR3 DNA reads as TGCGCCAGCAGTTCGGGACTACGTACAGATACGCAGTATTTT. Amino acid sequence: CASSSGLRTDTQYF.

Within the sample, this clonotype is medium-sized. The gene calls are TRBV20-1 and TRBJ1-1, with D unclear. The CDR3 is 13 residues long. CDR1 and CDR2 from the germline V gene are DFQATT and SNEGSKA (reference sequence). V was cut by 0 bases and J by 11 bases, with 16 bases left in between. The DNA for the CDR3 is TGCAGTGCTAGAGACGTCGACCTCCCGCGGGCTTTCTTT. Translation gives CSARDVDLPRAFF.

This clonotype was observed at least ten times. The rearrangement uses TRBV20-1 and TRBJ1-1; a weak D match, TRBD1 (6 bases). The germline gives CDR1 DFQATT, CDR2 SNEGSKA (reference sequence). The CDR3 has 13 amino acids. With 6 bases removed from V and 1 base from J, the gap between germline ends came to 12 bases. The CDR3 DNA follows: TGCAGTGCACCTGGGACATCGAACACTGAAGCTTTCTTT. This gives the protein CSAPGTSNTEAFF.

About this clonotype itself: It may be a read error: a sequence one base away is much more abundant. The V call is TRBV27, the J call TRBJ2-4, with D perhaps matching TRBD1 or TRBD2 (6 bases each). V gave up 3 bases and J gave up 8 bases, with 11 bases separating them. Germline loops: CDR1 MNHEY, CDR2 SMNVEV (reference sequence). This CDR3 region has 13 residues. Written as DNA, the CDR3 is TGTGCCAGCAGTTTTTGGGGGGCGGACATTCAGTACTTC. Translating it yields CASSFWGADIQYF.

The J gene is TRBJ1-5, the V gene TRBV2; D is undetermined. This CDR3 has 13 residues. V was shortened by 2 bases and J by 11 bases, with 13 bases between the two germline ends. Germline CDR1 is SNHLY and CDR2 is FYNNEI. CDR3 coding DNA: TGTGCCAGCAGTGAATTCCGGTCGTTGACCCAGCATTTT. Translated: CASSEFRSLTQHF.

By sample fraction, this clonotype is medium-sized. The chain employs TRBV6-2 or TRBV6-3 and TRBJ1-1; no firm D call. V was pared by 0 bases and J by 6 bases, with 11 bases between. This CDR3 is 14 amino acids long. Per germline, CDR1 MNHEY and CDR2 SVGEGT. CDR3 sequence: CASSYSEGNAEAFF. DNA of the CDR3: TGTGCCAGCAGTTACTCGGAGGGTAACGCTGAAGCTTTCTTT.

This clonotype showed up many times. V and J are TRBV7-9 and TRBJ2-6; D is unclear. Germline CDR1 SEHNR, CDR2 FQNEAQ (reference sequence). The V and J ends lost 7 bases and 2 bases respectively, with 0 bases between them. This CDR3 comprises 11 residues. CDR3 in amino acids: CASTGANVLTF. The CDR3 DNA is TGTGCCAGCACTGGGGCCAACGTCCTGACTTTC. The variable domain in full, completed from reference TRBV7-9 and TRBJ2-6, reads DTGVSQNPRHKITKRGQNVTFRCDPISEHNRLYWYRQTLGQGPEFLTYFQNEAQLEKSRLLSDRFSAERPKGSFSTLEIQRTEQGDSAMYLCASTGANVLTFGAGSRLTVL.

This clonotype was counted between two and nine times. The chain has TRBV18 and TRBJ1-1; the D gene is possibly TRBD1 (5 bases). CDR1 and CDR2 (germline): KGHSH, LQKENI. V lost 5 bases and J lost 3, with 10 bases in between. The length of the CDR3 is 13 residues. CDR3 region: CASSVGADTEAFF. The CDR3 DNA is TGTGCCAGCTCAGTCGGGGCGGACACTGAAGCTTTCTTT.

V is TRBV2 and J is TRBJ2-3, with 9 bases aligning to TRBD2. J lost 5 bases, V lost 4 bases, and 10 bases had no gene match. The CDR3 is 16 residues long. Germline V gene lookup returns CDR1 SNHLY and CDR2 FYNNEI. CDR3 protein: CASSAWTSARVDTQYF. The CDR3 DNA reads as TGTGCCAGCAGTGCCTGGACTAGCGCGAGGGTAGATACGCAGTATTTT.

Ten or more counts support this clonotype. CDR3 loop: CASSLETGSGTEAFF. CDR3 bases: TGTGCCAGCAGCCTCGAGACAGGGAGTGGCACTGAAGCTTTCTTT. The chain employs TRBV28 and TRBJ1-1, with TRBD1 identical over 7 bases. Losses at the gene ends were 6 bases for V and 4 bases for J; bases not matched to a gene: 11. Germline V lookup: CDR1 MDHEN, CDR2 SYDVKM. This CDR3 is built from 15 residues.

Many counts were recorded for this clonotype. This chain uses TRBV24-1 with TRBJ2-5, with D perhaps matching TRBD2 (5 bases). CDR1 and CDR2 from the germline V gene are KGHDR and SFDVKD. The CDR3 sequence is 12 residues long. V dropped 10 bases and J dropped 4 bases, with 12 bases sitting between them. CDR3 protein: CATGSPAETQYF. The DNA for the CDR3 is TGTGCCACGGGGAGTCCCGCAGAGACCCAGTACTTC.